Listed below are T cell receptor beta chains from one sample, sequenced in a study of beta chain features in type 1 diabetes. Only in-frame clones appear in the TCRdb table, and some are missing; sequencing was by immunoSEQ multiplex PCR. The sample consists of fewer than 550,000 clones, 9.5% to 12% of them appearing once. Material for sequencing was naive CD4+ T cells from blood. The receptors come from a woman younger than 35 in good health. Each CDR3 is given with its conserved first and last residue. D genes are given only for firm matches. Clone size is given for some rows only: seen once, a few or many times, or a class if the clone is expanded.

NA TRBJ1-2 TRBV25-1 few CASSEWGARSGYGYTF TGTGCCAGCAGTGAATGGGGCGCCCGGAGTGGCTATGGCTACACCTTC
NA TRBJ2-3 TRBV5-1 few CASSGGVTDTQYF TGCGCCAGCAGCGGGGGAGTCACAGATACGCAGTATTTT
NA TRBJ2-3 TRBV25-1 few CASGTGGTDTQYF TGTGCCAGCGGCACGGGGGGCACAGATACGCAGTATTTT
NA TRBJ2-5 TRBV7-9 few CASSLRISRDGYQETQYF TGTGCCAGCAGTCTACGAATAAGCCGGGACGGGTACCAAGAGACCCAGTACTTC
NA TRBJ1-1 TRBV9 NA CASSPRGFTEAFF TGTGCCAGCAGCCCCAGGGGTTTCACTGAAGCTTTCTTT
TRBD1 TRBJ2-2 TRBV19 NA CASSIGQVTGELFF TGTGCCAGTAGTATTGGACAGGTTACCGGGGAGCTGTTTTTT
NA TRBJ1-2 TRBV4-3 few CASSQHPQGTGYTF TGCGCCAGCAGCCAACACCCACAGGGCACTGGCTACACCTTC
TRBD2 TRBJ2-7 TRBV25-1 few CASSESPGGYEQYF TGTGCCAGCAGTGAATCACCGGGAGGTTACGAGCAGTACTTC
NA TRBJ2-1 TRBV7-2 few CASSLVPWYNEQFF TGTGCCAGCAGCTTGGTCCCCTGGTACAATGAGCAGTTCTTC
NA TRBJ1-2 TRBV13 NA CASSTPTVNYGYTF TGTGCCAGCAGCACCCCGACAGTAAACTATGGCTACACCTTC
NA TRBJ2-6 TRBV11-3 NA CASSFRPSGANVLTF TGTGCCAGCAGCTTCAGGCCTTCTGGGGCCAACGTCCTGACTTTC
NA TRBJ2-1 TRBV13 few CASRALTWAGQFF TGTGCCAGCCGGGCCTTGACTTGGGCTGGGCAGTTCTTC
TRBD1 TRBJ2-1 TRBV29-1 few CSAQRDRGYNEQFF TGCAGCGCACAGAGGGACAGGGGATACAATGAGCAGTTCTTC
TRBD1 TRBJ2-7 TRBV29-1 few CSVSPGQTYEQYF TGCAGCGTCAGCCCGGGACAGACCTACGAGCAGTACTTC
TRBD2 TRBJ2-1 TRBV4-2 few CASSRGTTKNEQFF TGTGCCAGCAGCCGCGGGACTACTAAGAATGAGCAGTTCTTC